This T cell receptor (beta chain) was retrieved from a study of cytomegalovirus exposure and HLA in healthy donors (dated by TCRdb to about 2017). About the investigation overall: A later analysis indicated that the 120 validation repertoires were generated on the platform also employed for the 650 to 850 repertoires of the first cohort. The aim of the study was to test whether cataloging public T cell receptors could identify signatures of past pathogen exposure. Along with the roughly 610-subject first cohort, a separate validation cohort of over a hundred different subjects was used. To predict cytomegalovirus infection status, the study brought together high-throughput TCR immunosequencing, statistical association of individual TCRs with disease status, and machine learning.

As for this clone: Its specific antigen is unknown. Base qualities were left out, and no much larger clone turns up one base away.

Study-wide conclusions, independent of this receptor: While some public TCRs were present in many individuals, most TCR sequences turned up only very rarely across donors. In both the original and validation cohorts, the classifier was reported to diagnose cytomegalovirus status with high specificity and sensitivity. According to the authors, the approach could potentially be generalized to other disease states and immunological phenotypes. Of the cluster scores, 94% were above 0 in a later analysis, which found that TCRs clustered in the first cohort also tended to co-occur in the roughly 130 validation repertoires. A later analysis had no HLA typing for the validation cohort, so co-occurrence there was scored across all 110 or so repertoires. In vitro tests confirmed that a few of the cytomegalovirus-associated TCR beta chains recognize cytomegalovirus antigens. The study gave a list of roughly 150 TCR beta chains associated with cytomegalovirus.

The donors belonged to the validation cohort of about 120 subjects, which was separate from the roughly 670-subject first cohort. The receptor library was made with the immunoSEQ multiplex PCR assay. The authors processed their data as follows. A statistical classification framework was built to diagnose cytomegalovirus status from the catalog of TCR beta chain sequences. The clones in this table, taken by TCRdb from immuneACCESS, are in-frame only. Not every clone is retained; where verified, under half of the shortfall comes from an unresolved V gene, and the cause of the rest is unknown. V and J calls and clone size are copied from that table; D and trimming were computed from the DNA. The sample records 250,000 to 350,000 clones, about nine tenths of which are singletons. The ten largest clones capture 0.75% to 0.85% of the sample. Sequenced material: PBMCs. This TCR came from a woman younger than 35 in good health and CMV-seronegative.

The bases are TGTGCCAGCAGCTTAGGACAGCGCTCTGGAAACACCATATATTTT. This is translated as CASSLGQRSGNTIYF. The sequence is built from TRBV6-5 and TRBJ1-3; matching of 6 bases hints at TRBD1 as the D gene. The CDR3, cysteine through phenylalanine, is 15 amino acids long. Only the CDR3 region is kept as DNA, spanning 45 bases read in frame from base 1. The junction shows trimming of 6 bases on V and 0 bases on J, plus 12 bases between the germline ends. As encoded in the germline V gene, CDR1 is MNHEY while CDR2 is SVGAGI.